The present TCR beta chain was sequenced within a study of OX40 agonist ivuxolimab in advanced cancers. Study-wide background: Patients' therapy was ivuxolimab, an antibody that acts as an agonist of OX40 (CD134).

Repertoires were generated with immunoSEQ multiplex PCR, while TCRdb's copy carries only in-frame clones and drops some. The data show tens of thousands of clones, around 90% seen once. With respect to this clone: Its antigen is undetermined.

Overall study findings and caveats: Expanded clones tended on average to be more numerous among CD8+ T cells than CD4+. Among patients with partial responses at 0.1-3.0 mg/kg, clonal expansion was among the lowest.

The V gene's germline CDR1 is MDHEN and CDR2 SYDVKM. Between the trimmed V and J ends, which lost 6 bases and 0 bases, there was a span of 18 bases. This CDR3 region has 17 residues. This chain links TRBV28 with TRBJ1-5; TRBD1 might be the D (6 bases). This clonotype was obtained from an adult with an advanced solid tumor such as melanoma, head and neck, liver or kidney cancer. The sequenced sample was CD4+ or CD8+ T cells sorted from blood, obtained in a trial of the OX40 agonist ivuxolimab. The CDR3 sequence: CASRENRARYSNQPQHF. CDR3 coding DNA: TGTGCCAGCAGAGAGAACAGGGCCCGTTATAGCAATCAGCCCCAGCATTTT.